Listed below are T cell receptor beta chains from one sample, sequenced in a study of CD8+ T cells in alopecia areata. Only in-frame clones appear in the TCRdb table, and some are missing; sequencing was by immunoSEQ multiplex PCR. This table holds about 120,000 clones, 58% found once. The specimen comprised CD8+ T cells sorted from blood, sampled at week 4, from a patient treated with tofacitinib. The receptors here all came from a human donor with alopecia areata. CDR3s include the opening cysteine and the closing phenylalanine or tryptophan. A D gene is named only where the DNA matches it firmly. The size field is filled for only some rows; it gives once, few, many or a size class.

d_gene	j_gene	v_gene	len	abundance	CDR3nt	CDR3aa
TRBD2	TRBJ2-3	TRBV2	16	NA	TGTGCCAGCAGTGACTGGGGTAGCGGGGCTACAGATACGCAGTATTTT	CASSDWGSGATDTQYF
NA	TRBJ2-3	TRBV7-2	14	NA	TGTGCCAGCAGCTTCCTCGCTACTCCAGATACGCAGTATTTT	CASSFLATPDTQYF
NA	TRBJ1-2	TRBV10-3	12	NA	TGTGCCATCAGGGAGACCTCCTATGGCTACACCTTC	CAIRETSYGYTF
NA	TRBJ2-3	TRBV27	17	NA	TGTGCCAGCAGTCCCAGTTGGGGGCTAAGCGTCACAGATACGCAGTATTTT	CASSPSWGLSVTDTQYF
TRBD1	TRBJ2-7	TRBV13	14	NA	TGTGCCAGCAGCTGGACAGGGCAATCCTACGAGCAGTACTTC	CASSWTGQSYEQYF
NA	TRBJ2-3	TRBV29-1	12	NA	TGCAGCGTAGTACTAAGCACAGATACGCAGTATTTT	CSVVLSTDTQYF
TRBD1	TRBJ1-1	TRBV7-9	16	NA	TGTGCCAGCAGCTTACCATCCAGGACAGGGAACACTGAAGCTTTCTTT	CASSLPSRTGNTEAFF
NA	TRBJ2-7	TRBV7-2	13	once	TGTGCCAGCAGCCCCACCACGGGCTACGAGCAGTACTTC	CASSPTTGYEQYF
NA	TRBJ2-3	TRBV4-1	15	once	TGCGCCAGCAGCCTCCTGGCGGGCGGCCCCGATACGCAGTATTTT	CASSLLAGGPDTQYF
TRBD1	TRBJ2-7	TRBV29-1	12	NA	TGCAGCGTCTCGACAGGGGGCGACGAGCAGTACTTC	CSVSTGGDEQYF
TRBD1	TRBJ1-6	TRBV25-1	13	NA	TGTGCCAGCACCCGACAGGGGAATTCACCCCTCCACTTT	CASTRQGNSPLHF
NA	TRBJ2-5	TRBV29-1	13	NA	TGCAGCGTTGACCAACTATTACAAGAGACCCAGTACTTC	CSVDQLLQETQYF
NA	TRBJ2-5	TRBV7-9	16	once	TGTGCCAGCAGCCTCACCCCGGGACCGCCCCCAGAGACCCAGTACTTC	CASSLTPGPPPETQYF
NA	TRBJ2-1	TRBV29-1	13	NA	TGCAGCGTTGGGTCGGGGAACTTCAATGAGCAGTTCTTC	CSVGSGNFNEQFF
TRBD2	TRBJ2-1	TRBV5-5	15	NA	TGTGCCAGCAGTCCTCATCCGGGGGGGCTGCTTGAGCAGTTCTTC	CASSPHPGGLLEQFF
NA	TRBJ2-1	TRBV30	14	NA	TGTGCCTGGAGCGGGGGGCCCCGTTGGAATGAGCAGTTCTTC	CAWSGGPRWNEQFF
NA	TRBJ1-2	TRBV7-9	16	NA	TGTGCCAGCAGCCATCTTTTAGCCGTTTCTAACTATGGCTACACCTTC	CASSHLLAVSNYGYTF
TRBD1	TRBJ2-6	TRBV29-1	14	NA	TGCAGCGTTCGGACAGGGACACGTACCAACGTCCTGACTTTC	CSVRTGTRTNVLTF
TRBD2	TRBJ2-3	TRBV4-1	13	few	TGTGCCAGCAGGCGGGGGGGCACAGATACGCAGTATTTT	CASRRGGTDTQYF
TRBD1	TRBJ1-2	TRBV28	13	once	TGTGCCAGCAGTGGACAGGGGTACTATGGCTACACCTTC	CASSGQGYYGYTF